The 17 T cell receptor beta chains below were found in one sample sequenced in a study of T cell responses to AZD1222 COVID-19 vaccine. Assay: immunoSEQ multiplex PCR; the TCRdb copy retains only in-frame clones and omits some. The sample lists under 200,000 clones, approximately 91% occurring once. Here the sequenced sample was peripheral blood, taken on day 0 of AZD1222 vaccination. The receptors here all came from an adult in good health.

The genes are TRBV10-1 and TRBJ2-7; 9 nucleotides line up with TRBD1. This CDR3 is built from 12 residues. Germline loops: CDR1 WNHNN, CDR2 SYGVQD (reference sequence). V lost 9 bases and J lost 7; bases outside the gene matches: 7. The DNA of the CDR3 is TGCGCCAGAAAAAACAGGGGGCCTGAGCAGTACTTC. It is translated as CARKNRGPEQYF.

The CDR3 protein is CASSYKTQGAASYEQYF. CDR3 DNA: TGTGCCAGTAGTTACAAAACACAGGGGGCAGCATCCTACGAGCAGTACTTC. This rearrangement joins TRBV19 to TRBJ2-7, with 9 bases matching TRBD1. Germline V gene lookup returns CDR1 LNHDA and CDR2 SQIVND (reference sequence). The CDR3 runs to 17 residues. J was trimmed by 1 base and V by 5 bases; bases with no gene match: 12.

The V and J genes are TRBV24-1 and TRBJ2-2, with 7 bases lining up with TRBD1. The CDR3 totals 16 residues. Germline V gene sequence: CDR1 KGHDR, CDR2 SFDVKD. J gave up 3 bases and V 7 bases, and 10 bases lay outside the gene matches. This CDR3 is CATRPGDSSDTGELFF. CDR3 coding DNA: TGTGCCACCAGGCCAGGGGACAGTTCGGACACCGGGGAGCTGTTTTTT.

This chain joins TRBV6-6 and TRBJ1-2, with D perhaps matching TRBD1 (5 bases). CDR1 is MNHNY and CDR2 is SVGAGI in the germline V gene (reference sequence). The CDR3 runs to 13 residues. The germline V and J ends were trimmed by 7 bases and 2 bases, with 11 bases remaining between them. DNA for the CDR3: TGTGCCAGCAACCCTCAGGGCAACTATGGCTACACCTTC. It is translated as CASNPQGNYGYTF.

The CDR3 spells CASSKSIQNQQGAYEQYF. The CDR3 nucleotides read TGTGCCAGCAGCAAATCCATCCAAAACCAACAGGGGGCCTACGAGCAGTACTTC. V gene TRBV21-1 combines with J gene TRBJ2-7; the table's TRBD1 call for D was not verified on the DNA. TRBV21-1 is noted as a pseudogene. This CDR3 is built from 18 residues.

With regard to this clone: This may be a read error, as it is one base from a much larger clone. The V gene is TRBV7-9, the J gene TRBJ1-6, with D uncertain. Germline V gives CDR1 SEHNR, CDR2 FQNEAQ (reference sequence). The CDR3 covers 12 residues. V was pared by 3 bases and J by 6 bases, with 3 bases between. The CDR3 reads CASSFSNSPLHF. CDR3 DNA: TGTGCCAGCAGCTTCAGTAATTCACCCCTCCACTTT.

The rearrangement joins TRBV19 to TRBJ2-2; D possibly corresponds to TRBD1 (5 bases). Per germline, CDR1 LNHDA and CDR2 SQIVND (reference sequence). V lost 3 bases, J lost 7 bases, and 9 bases lay in between. This CDR3 is 13 amino acids long. The CDR3 sequence is CASSIRGVGELFF. The CDR3 nucleotides are TGTGCCAGTAGTATTAGGGGTGTCGGGGAGCTGTTTTTT.

The sample holds a few counts of this clone. The V call is TRBV19, the J call TRBJ1-5; weak D call: TRBD1 (6 bases). The CDR3 runs 15 residues. Germline V lookup: CDR1 LNHDA, CDR2 SQIVND (reference sequence). Trimming removed 9 bases at V and 0 bases at J, with 15 bases between. The CDR3 nucleotides are TGTGCCAGCAAGACAGGATCATATAGCAATCAGCCCCAGCATTTT. Translating gives CASKTGSYSNQPQHF.

A single count supports this clone. The CDR3: CASSLRGTSGSRGIYNEQFF. CDR3 sequence (DNA): TGTGCCAGCAGTCTGAGAGGGACTAGCGGGAGTAGGGGAATATACAATGAGCAGTTCTTC. The chain carries TRBV6-6 and TRBJ2-1, with TRBD2 matching over 14 bases. Trimming cost V 5 bases and J 4 bases; bases outside gene matches: 16. The germline gives CDR1 MNHNY, CDR2 SVGAGI (reference sequence). The CDR3 is 20 residues long.

V usage is TRBV15 and J usage is TRBJ1-6, with D tentatively TRBD1 (6 bases). The CDR3 loop spans 17 amino acids. The ends were cut back, 8 bases at V and 0 bases at J, with 17 bases in the middle. Germline values: CDR1 LNHNV, CDR2 YYDKDF (reference sequence). The CDR3 reads CATQGTSASSYNSPLHF. The CDR3, as DNA: TGTGCCACCCAGGGGACCTCCGCAAGCTCCTATAATTCACCCCTCCACTTT.

The V gene is TRBV13, the J gene TRBJ1-5; no definite D call. Between the trimmed V and J ends, which lost 1 base and 5 bases, there was a span of 15 bases. The CDR3 loop spans 16 amino acids. Germline assignment: CDR1 PRHDT and CDR2 FYEKMQ (reference sequence). Here the CDR3 reads CASSLEAGPVDQPQHF. CDR3 bases: TGTGCCAGCAGCTTAGAAGCGGGTCCGGTGGATCAGCCCCAGCATTTT.

The J gene is TRBJ1-4, the V gene TRBV19; D ambiguous. CDR3 size: 15 residues. Germline V gene lookup returns CDR1 LNHDA and CDR2 SQIVND (reference sequence). The V gene lost 5 bases and the J gene lost 7 bases, with 17 bases spanning the gap. In nucleotides, the CDR3 is TGTGCCAGTAGTCCCGACACCTTCCCAAGTGAAAAACTGTTTTTT. This sequence encodes CASSPDTFPSEKLFF.

V gene TRBV28 combines with J gene TRBJ1-6; the D gene is possibly TRBD1 (5 bases). Germline V gives CDR1 MDHEN, CDR2 SYDVKM. CDR3 length: 14 residues. V lost 6 bases, J lost 9 bases, and 15 bases lay in between. The DNA for the CDR3 is TGTGCCAGCAGCTTAGACAGCGACCCTTCACCCCTCCACTTT. As protein: CASSLDSDPSPLHF. Full variable domain (outside the CDR3, taken from reference TRBV28 and TRBJ1-6): DVKVTQSSRYLVKRTGEKVFLECVQDMDHENMFWYRQDPGLGLRLIYFSYDVKMKEKGDIPEGYSVSREKKERFSLILESASTNQTSMYLCASSLDSDPSPLHFGNGTRLTVT.

The chain recombines TRBV5-5 with TRBJ1-5, with D perhaps matching TRBD1 (5 bases). V shed 1 base and J shed 4 bases, with 9 bases lying between them. CDR1 is SGHKS and CDR2 is YYEKEE in the germline V gene (reference sequence). This CDR3 contains 14 residues. CDR3 amino acids: CASSLPGGNQPQHF. For the CDR3, the DNA is TGTGCCAGCAGCTTGCCTGGGGGGAATCAGCCCCAGCATTTT.

The chain has TRBV27 and TRBJ1-2; TRBD1 matches at 11 bases. Losses at the gene ends were 5 bases for V and 7 bases for J; bases not matched to a gene: 9. The V gene's germline CDR1 is MNHEY and CDR2 SMNVEV (reference sequence). The CDR3 sequence is 15 residues long. CDR3 region: CASSLTGQGAFGYTF. The CDR3 DNA is TGTGCCAGCAGTCTAACAGGACAGGGGGCGTTTGGCTACACCTTC.

CDR3 loop: CASSATGWNNEQFF. DNA for the CDR3: TGTGCCAGCAGTGCCACAGGTTGGAACAATGAGCAGTTCTTC. The rearrangement links TRBV6-4 to TRBJ2-1; TRBD1 is a possible D gene (5 bases). V lost 4 bases and J lost 5, with 12 bases in between. The CDR3 runs 14 residues. Germline V gene lookup returns CDR1 MRHNA and CDR2 SNTAGT.

This rearrangement joins TRBV7-3 to TRBJ2-1; D unclear. This CDR3 has 17 amino acids. Germline CDR1 is SGHTA and CDR2 is FQGTGA. Trimming removed 2 bases from V and 0 bases from J, with 14 bases in between. The CDR3 reads CASSLVPSSGSYNEQFF. DNA for the CDR3: TGTGCCAGCAGCTTAGTTCCTTCCTCCGGCTCCTACAATGAGCAGTTCTTC.